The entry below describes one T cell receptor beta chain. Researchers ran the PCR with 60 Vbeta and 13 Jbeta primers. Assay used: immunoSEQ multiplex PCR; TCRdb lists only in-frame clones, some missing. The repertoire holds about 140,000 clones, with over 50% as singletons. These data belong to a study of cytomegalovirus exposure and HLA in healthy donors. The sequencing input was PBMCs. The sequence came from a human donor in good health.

As DNA, the CDR3 is TGTGCCACCAGCAGAGATAGGGGTAATACGCAGTATTTT. Amino acid sequence: CATSRDRGNTQYF. The rearrangement links TRBV15 to TRBJ2-3, with D possibly being TRBD1 (5 bases). Trimming shortened V by 0 bases and J by 7 bases, and 8 bases separated the two germline ends. This CDR3 is 13 amino acids long. Germline loops: CDR1 LNHNV, CDR2 YYDKDF (reference sequence).